The clone carrying this T cell receptor (beta chain) was seen a handful of times. The data belong to a study of CD8 T cells in ankylosing spondylitis. V was trimmed by 3 bases and J by 7 bases, leaving 15 bases between them. Germline assignment: CDR1 DFQATT and CDR2 SNEGSKA (reference sequence). The CDR3 consists of 13 residues. TCRdb recomputed calls from the 5' RACE reads with MiXCR, one row per CDR3 protein. Among 250,000 to 300,000 distinct CDR3 sequences, around 18% were seen once, and the ten largest hold about 8.2%. The J gene is TRBJ1-2, the V gene TRBV20-1; D gene uncertain. The sequenced sample consisted of blood, either unsorted or a sorted T cell fraction (not recorded which). The TCR sequence derives from a male donor with ankylosing spondylitis or in good health (not recorded which). CDR3 coding DNA: TGCAGTGCTAGTGTGGCCGCGGGTAGTGGCTACACCTTC. Translation gives CSASVAAGSGYTF.